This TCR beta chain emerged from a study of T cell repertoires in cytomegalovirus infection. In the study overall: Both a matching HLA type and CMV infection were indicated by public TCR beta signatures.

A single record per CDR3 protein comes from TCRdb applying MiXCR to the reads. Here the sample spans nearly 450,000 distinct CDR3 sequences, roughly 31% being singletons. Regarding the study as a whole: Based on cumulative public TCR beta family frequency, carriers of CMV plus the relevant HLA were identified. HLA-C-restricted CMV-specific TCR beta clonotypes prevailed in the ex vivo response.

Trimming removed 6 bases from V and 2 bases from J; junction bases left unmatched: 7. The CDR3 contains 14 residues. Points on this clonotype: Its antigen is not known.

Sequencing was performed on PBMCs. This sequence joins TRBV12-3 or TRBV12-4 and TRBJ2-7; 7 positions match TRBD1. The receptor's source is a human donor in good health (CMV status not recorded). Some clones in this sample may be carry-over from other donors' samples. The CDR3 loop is CASSPDRNTYEQYF. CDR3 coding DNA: TGTGCCAGCAGCCCGGACAGGAACACCTACGAGCAGTACTTC.